This is a list of T cell receptor beta chains from one sample in a study of immune evolution from preneoplasia to lung adenocarcinoma. TCRdb's copy holds only in-frame clones and misses some; the assay was immunoSEQ multiplex PCR. The repertoire holds 25,000 to 30,000 clones, about 74% seen once, with roughly 6% in the top ten. Sequenced material: FFPE invasive lung adenocarcinoma tissue. The receptor source for this set is a person in their sixties or seventies with invasive lung adenocarcinoma. Some clones in this sample may be carry-over from other donors' samples. The CDR3 runs from the conserved cysteine through the conserved F or W. D genes are given only for firm matches. The size entry is marked missing in some rows and otherwise reads once, few, many or a size class.

NA	TRBV11-3	TRBJ2-5	NA	CASSLVRGVQETQYF	TGTGCCAGCAGCTTAGTCAGGGGCGTACAAGAGACCCAGTACTTC
NA	TRBV29-1	TRBJ2-7	TRBD2	CSVRGLAGGLYEQYF	TGCAGCGTGCGGGGACTAGCGGGAGGCCTGTACGAGCAGTACTTC
NA	TRBV10-1	TRBJ1-1	NA	CASSLEREAFF	TGCGCCAGCAGTCTAGAACGAGAAGCTTTCTTT
NA	TRBV10-2	TRBJ2-3	TRBD1	CASSVQGASTQYF	TGCGCCAGCAGTGTGCAGGGGGCAAGTACGCAGTATTTT
NA	TRBV10-2	TRBJ2-5	NA	CASSASGTSAQYF	TGCGCCAGCAGTGCATCCGGGACTTCGGCCCAGTACTTC
NA	TRBV5-1	TRBJ1-4	NA	CASSWRRFNEKLFF	TGCGCCAGCAGCTGGAGACGGTTTAATGAAAAACTGTTTTTT
NA	TRBV19	TRBJ1-5	NA	CASSIGQTSNQPQHF	TGTGCCAGTAGTATAGGACAGACTAGCAATCAGCCCCAGCATTTT
NA	TRBV20-1	TRBJ1-2	NA	CSARRTTDYTF	TGCAGTGCTAGGCGGACGACGGACTACACCTTC
NA	TRBV18	TRBJ1-2	NA	CASSPGGIVNYGYTF	TGTGCCAGCTCACCGGGGGGCATCGTTAACTATGGCTACACCTTC
large	TRBV10-1	TRBJ2-5	TRBD1	CASSRGQGETQYF	TGCGCCAGCAGTCGGGGACAGGGAGAGACCCAGTACTTC
NA	TRBV6-6	TRBJ1-5	NA	CASSSYGLSNQPQHF	TGTGCCAGCAGTTCGTACGGGCTTAGCAATCAGCCCCAGCATTTT
few	TRBV4-1	TRBJ1-2	NA	CASSQVARQDYGYTF	TGCGCCAGCAGCCAAGTAGCACGACAGGACTATGGCTACACCTTC
NA	TRBV7-3	TRBJ1-2	TRBD1	CASRLTTGQRVTF	TGTGCCAGCAGACTCACCACGGGACAGCGGGTCACCTTC
NA	TRBV7-2	TRBJ2-5	TRBD2	CASSKGLAGGRETQYF	TGTGCCAGCAGCAAGGGACTAGCGGGAGGGCGAGAGACCCAGTACTTC
NA	TRBV5-4	TRBJ1-2	TRBD1	CASMGGGDRVHGYTF	TGTGCCAGCATGGGGGGGGGTGACAGGGTACATGGCTACACCTTC
medium-sized	TRBV10-3	TRBJ2-1	NA	CAISEVYNEQFF	TGTGCCATCAGTGAGGTGTACAATGAGCAGTTCTTC
NA	TRBV28	TRBJ1-1	NA	CASPPSGGRAEAFF	TGTGCCAGCCCACCCAGTGGGGGGAGAGCTGAAGCTTTCTTT
NA	TRBV25-1	TRBJ2-2	TRBD2	CASTGSGGTGELFF	TGTGCCAGCACAGGGTCGGGGGGCACCGGGGAGCTGTTTTTT
NA	TRBV27	TRBJ1-4	NA	CASRPLGGSEKLFF	TGTGCCAGCAGACCATTGGGGGGATCGGAAAAACTGTTTTTT
NA	TRBV18	TRBJ2-3	NA	CASSGTGPRLYF	TGTGCCAGCTCAGGCACGGGCCCCCGTTTGTATTTT
NA	TRBV28	TRBJ2-7	NA	CASSFLRLPTPYEQYF	TGTGCCAGCAGTTTCCTTCGGCTGCCAACCCCCTACGAGCAGTACTTC
NA	TRBV19	TRBJ2-2	TRBD2	CASRRTSGFTGELFF	TGTGCCAGTAGAAGGACTAGCGGATTTACCGGGGAGCTGTTTTTT
NA	TRBV27	TRBJ1-3	NA	CASSLAGMGGNTIYF	TGTGCCAGCAGTTTGGCAGGGATGGGTGGAAACACCATATATTTT
once	TRBV2	TRBJ2-3	NA	CASSVLSSEQYF	TGTGCCAGCAGTGTTCTCTCGTCAGAGCAGTATTTT
few	TRBV5-5	TRBJ1-4	NA	CASSRSGRPDEKLFF	TGTGCCAGCAGCCGCAGTGGCAGGCCCGATGAAAAACTGTTTTTT
NA	TRBV29-1	TRBJ2-7	NA	CSVEERGGAYEQYF	TGCAGCGTTGAAGAGAGGGGGGGAGCCTACGAGCAGTACTTC
NA	TRBV6-4	TRBJ1-1	TRBD1	CASSAQGDSTEAFF	TGTGCCAGCAGTGCTCAGGGGGATAGCACTGAAGCTTTCTTT
NA	TRBV7-9	TRBJ2-3	NA	CASSLGVEWGRDTQYF	TGTGCCAGCAGCTTGGGGGTCGAGTGGGGACGAGATACGCAGTATTTT
NA	TRBV29-1	TRBJ1-2	NA	CSVSADGGRRGANGYTF	TGCAGCGTCAGCGCCGACGGGGGACGGAGGGGCGCGAATGGCTACACCTTC
NA	TRBV19	TRBJ2-3	TRBD2	CASSIGPRVSGSLTDTQYF	TGTGCCAGTAGTATCGGTCCCCGGGTGAGCGGGAGCTTAACAGATACGCAGTATTTT
NA	TRBV7-9	TRBJ2-3	NA	CASSLTDTQYF	TGTGCCAGCAGTCTCACAGATACGCAGTATTTT
NA	TRBV19	TRBJ1-2	TRBD1	CASSIARDRGAYGYTF	TGTGCCAGTAGTATAGCTCGGGACAGGGGGGCGTATGGCTACACCTTC
NA	TRBV27	TRBJ2-2	NA	CASSSVGELFF	TGTGCCAGCAGTTCCGTCGGGGAGCTGTTTTTT
NA	TRBV6-6	TRBJ2-7	TRBD2	CASSYHNSGGGYEQYF	TGTGCCAGCAGTTACCATAATAGCGGGGGGGGCTACGAGCAGTACTTC
NA	TRBV2	TRBJ2-5	TRBD1	CASSVSWTGEGETQYF	TGTGCCAGCAGTGTATCGTGGACAGGGGAGGGAGAGACCCAGTACTTC
few	TRBV5-6	TRBJ1-5	NA	CASSLGGRGEQPQHF	TGTGCCAGCAGCTTGGGGGGACGTGGCGAACAGCCCCAGCATTTT
NA	TRBV19	TRBJ2-2	TRBD2	CASSPRRTSERTGELFF	TGTGCCAGTAGTCCCAGGCGGACTAGCGAGCGCACCGGGGAGCTGTTTTTT
NA	TRBV2	TRBJ1-2	NA	CASSEGASIYGYTF	TGTGCCAGCAGTGAAGGGGCCTCGATCTATGGCTACACCTTC
NA	TRBV2	TRBJ2-1	TRBD2	CASNPTSGTNNEQFF	TGTGCCAGCAACCCGACTAGCGGTACGAACAATGAGCAGTTCTTC
NA	TRBV9	TRBJ2-1	TRBD2	CASSVRLAGVNEQFF	TGTGCCAGCAGCGTTCGACTAGCGGGAGTCAATGAGCAGTTCTTC
NA	TRBV5-1	TRBJ2-1	NA	CASSPHTGGAGYEQFF	TGCGCCAGCAGCCCCCATACGGGGGGCGCAGGCTATGAGCAGTTCTTC